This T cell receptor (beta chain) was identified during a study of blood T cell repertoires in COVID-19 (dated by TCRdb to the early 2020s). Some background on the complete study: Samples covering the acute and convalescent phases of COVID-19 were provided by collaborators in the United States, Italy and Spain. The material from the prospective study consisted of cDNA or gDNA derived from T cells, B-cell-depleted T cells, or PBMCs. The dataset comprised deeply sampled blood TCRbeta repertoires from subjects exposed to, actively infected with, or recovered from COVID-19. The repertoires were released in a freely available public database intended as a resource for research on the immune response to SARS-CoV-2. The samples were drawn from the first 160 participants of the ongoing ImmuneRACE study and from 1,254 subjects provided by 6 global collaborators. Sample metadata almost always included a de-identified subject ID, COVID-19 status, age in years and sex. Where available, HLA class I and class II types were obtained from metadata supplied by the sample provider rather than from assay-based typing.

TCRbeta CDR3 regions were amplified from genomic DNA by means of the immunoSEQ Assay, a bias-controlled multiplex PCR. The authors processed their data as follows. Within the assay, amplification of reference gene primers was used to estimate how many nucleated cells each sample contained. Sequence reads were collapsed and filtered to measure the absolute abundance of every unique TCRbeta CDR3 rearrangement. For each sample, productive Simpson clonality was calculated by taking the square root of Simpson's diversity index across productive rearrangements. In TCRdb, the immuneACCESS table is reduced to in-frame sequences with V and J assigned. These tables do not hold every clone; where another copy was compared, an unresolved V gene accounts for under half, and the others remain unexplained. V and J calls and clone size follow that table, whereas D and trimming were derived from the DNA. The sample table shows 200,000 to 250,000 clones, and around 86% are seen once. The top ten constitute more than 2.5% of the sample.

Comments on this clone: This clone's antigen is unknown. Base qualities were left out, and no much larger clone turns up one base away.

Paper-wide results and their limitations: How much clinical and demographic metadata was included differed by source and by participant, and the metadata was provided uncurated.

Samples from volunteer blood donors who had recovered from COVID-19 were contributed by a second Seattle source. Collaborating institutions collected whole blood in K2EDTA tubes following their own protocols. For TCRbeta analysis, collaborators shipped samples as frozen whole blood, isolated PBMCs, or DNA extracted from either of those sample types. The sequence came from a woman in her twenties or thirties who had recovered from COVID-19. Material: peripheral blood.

Here the CDR3 is given as CASSSRQGWVTGELFF. The DNA sequence follows: TGTGCCAGCAGCTCGAGACAGGGTTGGGTCACCGGGGAGCTGTTTTTT. The V and J genes are TRBV5-8 and TRBJ2-2, with TRBD1 matching 7 junction bases. The CDR3 holds 16 amino acids from the cysteine to the phenylalanine. Only the CDR3 region is kept as DNA, spanning 48 bases read in frame from base 1. The V end gives up 3 bases and the J end 4 bases, leaving 9 bases in the junction not matched to a gene. CDR1 and CDR2, looked up from the germline V gene, are SGHTS and YDEGEE.